This passage covers 21 T cell receptor beta chains from one sample sequenced in a study of spatial heterogeneity in lung cancer. Documented time point: sample taken at primary tumor resection. Without sorting, whole RNA was sequenced from tumor, nontumor lung or frozen PBMC. MiXCR, applied by TCRdb to the 5' RACE reads, yields one record per CDR3 protein. The table has 75,000 to 85,000 distinct CDR3 sequences, about a fifth seen once; the top ten hold 6.2%. The starting material was PBMCs, obtained at surgery. These receptors all stem from a male donor with early-stage non-small cell lung cancer.

This clonotype was detected a few times. J is TRBJ2-6 and V is TRBV6-2 or TRBV6-3; the D is unclear. Germline assignment: CDR1 MNHEY and CDR2 SVGEGT. The CDR3 consists of 17 residues. V gave up 2 bases and J gave up 4 bases, with 15 bases separating them. CDR3 in amino acids: CASSYASAPAGANVLTF. The CDR3 region has the DNA TGTGCCAGCAGTTACGCCTCAGCCCCGGCGGGGGCCAACGTCCTGACTTTC.

The V gene is TRBV3-1, the J gene TRBJ2-5, with TRBD2 matching over 8 bases. Germline V lookup: CDR1 LGHDT, CDR2 YNNKEL (reference sequence). V gave up 1 base and J gave up 2 bases; unmatched junction bases: 6. This CDR3 spans 16 amino acids. CDR3 bases: TGTGCCAGCAGCCAAGTGAGCGGGGGCCCGCAAGAGACCCAGTACTTC. This encodes CASSQVSGGPQETQYF.

The chain has TRBV5-1 and TRBJ1-6; no clear D. This CDR3 spans 14 amino acids. Trimming removed 6 bases at V and 5 bases at J, with 12 bases between. Germline V gives CDR1 SGHRS, CDR2 YFSETQ. The CDR3 spells CASTPGDNNSPLHF. CDR3 coding DNA: TGCGCCAGCACTCCCGGAGATAATAATTCACCCCTCCACTTT.

This clonotype turned up a few times. Likely a read error: the CDR3 ends without its conserved phenylalanine or tryptophan. No DNA is shown, since the ends of the CDR3 on it are uncertain; the CDR3 is the one TCRdb lists. The chain recombines TRBV27 with TRBJ1-3; the table's TRBD1 call for D was not verified on the DNA. Both ends counted, the CDR3 spans 9 residues. CDR1 is MNHEY, CDR2 SMNVEV, per germline (reference sequence). CDR3 sequence reads: CASTGGMVV.

This clonotype has ten or more counts. J is TRBJ1-5 and V is TRBV28; no clear D. The CDR3 contains 13 residues. The V and J ends lost 5 bases and 9 bases respectively, with 14 bases between them. Germline CDR1 MDHEN, CDR2 SYDVKM. The CDR3 DNA reads as TGTGCCAGCAGTCCCCGACTGGGTCGGCCCCAGCATTTT. It yields the protein CASSPRLGRPQHF.

V usage is TRBV27 and J usage is TRBJ1-5; D is possibly TRBD1 (5 bases). Germline lookup yields CDR1 MNHEY and CDR2 SMNVEV (reference sequence). V lost 0 bases to trimming and J lost 1 base, with 10 bases between them. CDR3 length: 16 amino acids. The CDR3, as DNA: TGTGCCAGCAGTTTATCGGGGGGTTTCAGCAATCAGCCCCAGCATTTT. It yields the protein CASSLSGGFSNQPQHF.

Ten or more counts support this clonotype. The CDR3 here is CSVDAPYVAEAFF. DNA for the CDR3: TGCAGCGTTGATGCCCCGTATGTGGCTGAAGCTTTCTTT. This rearrangement joins TRBV29-1 to TRBJ1-1; the D is unclear. Germline-derived CDR1 and CDR2 are SQVTM and ANQGSEA. The CDR3 length is 13 residues. V was clipped by 3 bases and J by 6 bases, with 14 bases between them.

The genes are TRBV6-2 or TRBV6-3 and TRBJ2-7; D is undetermined. This CDR3 spans 15 amino acids. Trimming took off 0 bases at V and 2 bases at J, with 11 bases between the two ends. Germline V CDR1 and CDR2: MNHEY, SVGEGT. As DNA, the CDR3 is TGTGCCAGCAGTTACTCGGCAGTAGCCACCTACGAGCAGTACTTC. Protein product: CASSYSAVATYEQYF.

This clonotype was seen a few times. The V call is TRBV9, the J call TRBJ2-5, with TRBD1 matching 7 bases. This CDR3 is 16 amino acids long. Trimming cost V 1 base and J 0 bases; bases outside gene matches: 6. In germline, CDR1 is SGDLS, CDR2 YYNGEE. CDR3 residues: CASSVNWGQYQETQYF. The CDR3 DNA reads as TGTGCCAGCAGCGTAAATTGGGGACAGTACCAAGAGACCCAGTACTTC.

This clonotype was picked up a small number of times. This chain connects TRBV2 to TRBJ1-4, with D possibly matching TRBD1 (6 bases). CDR1 and CDR2 (germline): SNHLY, FYNNEI. The CDR3 is made up of 15 amino acids. V dropped 1 base and J dropped 7 bases, with 13 bases sitting between them. CDR3 sequence reads: CASSEEQGSGEKLFF. The CDR3 bases are TGTGCCAGCAGTGAAGAACAGGGATCGGGTGAAAAACTGTTTTTT.

This chain connects TRBV7-3 to TRBJ2-1; D might be TRBD1 (5 bases). Germline CDR1 SGHTA, CDR2 FQGTGA. CDR3 size: 16 residues. Trimming left V 2 bases short and J 5 bases short, with 16 bases between. The CDR3 region is CASSLGAGIGNNEQFF. The CDR3 nucleotides are TGTGCCAGCAGCTTAGGGGCAGGGATCGGCAACAATGAGCAGTTCTTC.

Concerning this clonotype: Because it lacks the conserved phenylalanine or tryptophan at the end, this CDR3 is likely a read error. The chain combines TRBV16 with TRBJ2-7; 8 bases line up with TRBD1. The CDR3 is 15 residues long. Trimming removed 1 base from V and 4 bases from J; junction bases left unmatched: 6. Germline values: CDR1 KGHSY, CDR2 FQNENV. Here the CDR3 reads CASSQYQGAKYEQYS. The CDR3 DNA is TGTGCCAGCAGCCAATATCAGGGGGCTAAATACGAGCAGTACTCC.

There are a few counts of this clonotype. The V and J genes are TRBV9 and TRBJ2-4; D may be TRBD1 (6 bases). The CDR3 has 15 residues. Per the germline V gene, CDR1 is SGDLS and CDR2 is YYNGEE. V lost 6 bases and J lost 8, with 21 bases in between. The CDR3: CASTPNGQRGDIQYF. The CDR3 bases are TGTGCCAGCACCCCCAACGGACAGAGAGGGGACATTCAGTACTTC.

This chain joins TRBV7-6 and TRBJ2-7; 8 bases are shared with TRBD1. With 1 base clipped from V and 3 bases from J, the junction kept 5 bases outside the gene matches. Looked up from germline, CDR1 is SGHVS and CDR2 is FNYEAQ. The CDR3 runs 15 residues. Written as DNA, the CDR3 is TGTGCCAGCAGCTTAGTCCAGGGGGCGAGCTACGAGCAGTACTTC. Translating gives CASSLVQGASYEQYF.

There are a few counts of this clonotype. This rearrangement joins TRBV29-1 to TRBJ2-1; D uncertain. CDR1 and CDR2 (germline): SQVTM, ANQGSEA. V was shortened by 2 bases and J by 0 bases, with 8 bases between the two germline ends. The length of the CDR3 is 14 residues. The chain's CDR3 is CSVEPSSSYNEQFF. CDR3 in DNA: TGCAGCGTTGAACCGTCAAGCTCCTACAATGAGCAGTTCTTC.

This clonotype appeared a few times. DNA of the CDR3: TGTGCCAGCTCACCTGTTGAAGCGGGAGCCTACGAGCAGTACTTC. As protein: CASSPVEAGAYEQYF. The chain combines TRBV18 with TRBJ2-7; 8 nucleotides agree with TRBD2. Germline lookup yields CDR1 KGHSH and CDR2 LQKENI. Trimming removed 3 bases from V and 2 bases from J; junction bases left unmatched: 6. The CDR3 has 15 residues.

This clonotype was found many times. The chain employs TRBV19 and TRBJ1-1; unclear D gene. Trimming took off 3 bases at V and 3 bases at J, with 8 bases between the two ends. Germline V gene lookup returns CDR1 LNHDA and CDR2 SQIVND (reference sequence). This CDR3 has 13 amino acids. CDR3 coding DNA: TGTGCCAGTAGTATCCTCGTGGACACTGAAGCTTTCTTT. Translated: CASSILVDTEAFF. Using reference TRBV19 and TRBJ1-1 for the parts outside the CDR3, the full variable domain is DGGITQSPKYLFRKEGQNVTLSCEQNLNHDAMYWYRQDPGQGLRLIYYSQIVNDFQKGDIAEGYSVSREKKESFPLTVTSAQKNPTAFYLCASSILVDTEAFFGQGTRLTVV.

This clonotype was detected a few times. V and J are TRBV7-9 and TRBJ2-7; D possibly corresponds to TRBD2 (5 bases). Germline-derived CDR1 and CDR2 are SEHNR and FQNEAQ (reference sequence). CDR3 length: 13 amino acids. V was shortened by 1 base and J by 4 bases, with 8 bases between the two germline ends. CDR3 DNA: TGTGCCAGCAGCTTAGGGACTGTGTACGAGCAGTACTTC. Its translation is CASSLGTVYEQYF.

Many counts were recorded for this clonotype. The J gene is TRBJ2-5, the V gene TRBV18; the D is unclear. V shed 0 bases and J shed 4 bases, with 9 bases lying between them. This CDR3 spans 14 amino acids. Germline CDR1 reads KGHSH; CDR2 reads LQKENI. CDR3 amino acids: CASSPPGRPETQYF. The CDR3, as DNA: TGTGCCAGCTCACCACCGGGCCGCCCAGAGACCCAGTACTTC. Complete variable domain (other parts from reference TRBV18 and TRBJ2-5): NAGVMQNPRHLVRRRGQEARLRCSPMKGHSHVYWYRQLPEEGLKFMVYLQKENIIDESGMPKERFSAEFPKEGPSILRIQQVVRGDSAAYFCASSPPGRPETQYFGPGTRLLVL.

The table lists this clonotype with a few counts. The J gene is TRBJ2-1, the V gene TRBV20-1; D might be TRBD2 (7 bases). CDR1 and CDR2 (germline): DFQATT, SNEGSKA (reference sequence). There are 14 residues in the CDR3. Between the trimmed V and J ends, which lost 1 base and 7 bases, there was a span of 14 bases. The CDR3 DNA reads as TGCAGTGCTAGAGCGGGGGGCACTGGGAATGAGCAGTTCTTC. This sequence encodes CSARAGGTGNEQFF.

The chain is built from TRBV28 and TRBJ2-7; no firm D call. V lost 5 bases and J 2 bases, leaving 16 bases between the germline ends. The germline V gene encodes CDR1 MDHEN and CDR2 SYDVKM. This CDR3 has 15 residues. The CDR3 DNA follows: TGTGCCAGCAGTACTAACACCGGCTCCACCTACGAGCAGTACTTC. Its protein is CASSTNTGSTYEQYF.